Given below is one T cell receptor (beta chain) in context. Its antigen is not known. Germline lookup yields CDR1 MDHEN and CDR2 SYDVKM. V lost 2 bases and J lost 1, with 6 bases in between. The CDR3 totals 13 residues. The record originates from a study of blood T cells in healthy people across ages. Study-wide background: Capturing about one barcoded beta molecule per two T cells was achieved by template switching.

For the second PCR, which ran for 7 to 11 cycles, a sample-barcoded 5' primer and a J-beta primer mix were used. TCRdb reprocessed the 5' RACE reads with MiXCR, giving one entry per CDR3 protein. Of about 970,000 distinct CDR3 sequences listed, 45% to 60% are singletons. General study results and limits: While age rose, TCR beta diversity per million T cells dropped in a roughly linear way. Aged donors had fewer naive CD4+ cells and lower diversity than long-lived donors.

The material sequenced was blood. This sequence joins TRBV28 and TRBJ2-7, with D unresolved. This TCR derives from a woman aged 55-75 years in good health. For the CDR3, the DNA is TGTGCCAGCAGTTTAGAGTGGTCCTACGAGCAGTACTTC. This codes for CASSLEWSYEQYF.